The 15 T cell receptor beta chains below were found in one sample sequenced in a study of blood T cell repertoires in COVID-19. The assay was immunoSEQ multiplex PCR, and TCRdb's table has in-frame clones only and misses some. The table lists 350,000 to 450,000 clones, approximately 90% of them singletons. The specimen sequenced was PBMCs or T cells enriched from blood (not recorded which). Every receptor here comes from a woman aged 40 to 50 who had been exposed to COVID-19.

The rearrangement links TRBV2 to TRBJ1-5; D not certain. V was pared by 5 bases and J by 0 bases, with 8 bases between. Germline loops: CDR1 SNHLY, CDR2 FYNNEI. The CDR3 is 14 residues long. The CDR3 sequence: CASSRQDSNQPQHF. In DNA form, the CDR3 reads TGTGCCAGCAGTCGGCAGGATAGCAATCAGCCCCAGCATTTT.

V and J are TRBV10-3 and TRBJ2-7; D uncertain. The V and J ends lost 10 bases and 0 bases respectively, with 7 bases between them. Per the germline V gene, CDR1 is ENHRY and CDR2 is SYGVKD. This CDR3 is 11 amino acids long. The CDR3 sequence is CATLSSYEQYF. For the CDR3, the DNA is TGTGCCACCCTGAGCTCCTACGAGCAGTACTTC.

The chain has TRBV7-2 and TRBJ1-4; D is perhaps TRBD1 (5 bases). Trimming shortened V by 5 bases and J by 8 bases, and 18 bases separated the two germline ends. The V gene's germline CDR1 is SGHTA and CDR2 FQGNSA. The length of the CDR3 is 15 residues. As DNA, the CDR3 is TGTGCCAGCAGCCGCGGGGGGAGAAAACAAGAAAAACTGTTTTTT. Translation gives CASSRGGRKQEKLFF.

The genes are TRBV10-1 and TRBJ2-2, with D hard to call. CDR1 and CDR2 from the germline V gene are WNHNN and SYGVQD (reference sequence). V shed 4 bases and J shed 4 bases, with 7 bases lying between them. This CDR3 comprises 13 residues. The CDR3 DNA reads as TGCGCCAGCAGTGTGAGTGGCACCGGGGAGCTGTTTTTT. Translation: CASSVSGTGELFF.

The rearrangement links TRBV30 to TRBJ2-7; 7 bases are a match to TRBD1. Germline trimming cut 1 base from V and 2 bases from J; bases unmatched to any gene: 2. This CDR3 has 13 amino acids. CDR1 is GTSNPN, CDR2 SVGIG, per germline (reference sequence). The CDR3, as DNA: TGTGCCTGGAGTGGTGGGACAGCCTACGAGCAGTACTTC. Protein sequence: CAWSGGTAYEQYF.

CDR3 sequence reads: CASSPAQANSGNTIYF. For the CDR3, the DNA is TGTGCCAGCTCACCCGCCCAGGCCAACTCTGGAAACACCATATATTTT. V gene TRBV18 combines with J gene TRBJ1-3; unclear D gene. The CDR3 has 16 amino acids. Trimming pared 3 bases from V and 0 bases from J, leaving 12 bases between. CDR1 and CDR2 from the germline V gene are KGHSH and LQKENI. Together with reference TRBV18 and TRBJ1-3, the CDR3 gives the full variable domain: NAGVMQNPRHLVRRRGQEARLRCSPMKGHSHVYWYRQLPEEGLKFMVYLQKENIIDESGMPKERFSAEFPKEGPSILRIQQVVRGDSAAYFCASSPAQANSGNTIYFGEGSWLTVV.

The chain couples TRBV12-3 or TRBV12-4 to TRBJ1-2; 7 positions agree with TRBD1. The CDR3 has 13 amino acids. V trimming: 6 bases; J trimming: 4 bases; junction bases outside the gene matches: 5. CDR3 coding DNA: TGTGCCAGCAGCCAGGGACAGCTCTATGGCTACACCTTC. Translation: CASSQGQLYGYTF.

This clone was seen once. The CDR3 loop is CASREQVFNYGYTF. The CDR3 nucleotides are TGTGCCAGCAGGGAACAGGTGTTCAACTATGGCTACACCTTC. The V call is TRBV2, the J call TRBJ1-2; possible D gene TRBD1, 5 bases. Trimming left V 6 bases short and J 2 bases short, with 13 bases between. The CDR3 is 14 residues long. Germline V gene lookup returns CDR1 SNHLY and CDR2 FYNNEI.

The chain is built from TRBV6-5 and TRBJ2-2; perhaps TRBD2 as D (5 bases). Deletions cut 5 bases from V and 7 bases from J, with 11 bases between. The CDR3 consists of 13 residues. CDR1 and CDR2 (germline): MNHEY, SVGAGI. CDR3 sequence reads: CASSTTSGGELFF. In nucleotides, the CDR3 is TGTGCCAGCAGTACGACAAGCGGCGGGGAGCTGTTTTTT.

J is TRBJ1-4 and V is TRBV30; unclear D gene. There are 13 residues in the CDR3. The V end was cut by 5 bases, the J end by 8 bases, with 15 bases between. Germline CDR1 is GTSNPN and CDR2 is SVGIG (reference sequence). As DNA, the CDR3 is TGTGCCTGGGGCGTGGTGCCTAGGGAAAAACTGTTTTTT. It yields the protein CAWGVVPREKLFF. The full variable domain, rest sourced from reference TRBV30 and TRBJ1-4, is SQTIHQWPATLVQPVGSPLSLECTVEGTSNPNLYWYRQAAGRGLQLLFYSVGIGQISSEVPQNLSASRPQDRQFILSSKKLLLSDSGFYLCAWGVVPREKLFFGSGTQLSVL.

The chain is built from TRBV5-5 and TRBJ1-1; a possible D gene is TRBD1 (5 bases). This CDR3 region has 15 residues. CDR1 is SGHKS, CDR2 YYEKEE, per germline (reference sequence). With 0 bases removed from V and 1 base from J, the gap between germline ends came to 10 bases. The DNA for the CDR3 is TGTGCCAGCAGCTTGGCAGGAACAGGGAACACTGAAGCTTTCTTT. Protein sequence: CASSLAGTGNTEAFF.

This rearrangement joins TRBV5-5 to TRBJ2-7, with TRBD1 matching over 9 bases. Germline CDR1 SGHKS, CDR2 YYEKEE (reference sequence). The trim removed 2 bases at V and 2 bases at J, leaving 8 bases unmatched. The CDR3 has 16 residues. The CDR3 loop is CASSFFMTGGAYEQYF. In nucleotides, the CDR3 is TGTGCCAGCAGCTTTTTTATGACAGGGGGTGCCTACGAGCAGTACTTC.

The chain employs TRBV2 and TRBJ1-2; D remains ambiguous. Trimming cost V 5 bases and J 8 bases, with 9 bases left between them. CDR1 and CDR2 from the germline V gene are SNHLY and FYNNEI. This CDR3 comprises 11 residues. The CDR3 loop is CASSYGNGYTF. The DNA for the CDR3 is TGTGCCAGCAGTTACGGGAACGGCTACACCTTC.

The J gene is TRBJ1-4, the V gene TRBV6-5; tentatively, D is TRBD1 (5 bases). V lost 0 bases to trimming and J lost 7 bases, with 9 bases between them. Germline-derived CDR1 and CDR2 are MNHEY and SVGAGI. CDR3 length equals 14 residues. This CDR3 is CASSYSGGSEKLFF. The DNA of the CDR3 is TGTGCCAGCAGTTACTCTGGGGGGAGTGAAAAACTGTTTTTT.

The J gene is TRBJ1-4, the V gene TRBV18; 9 nucleotides line up with TRBD1. The CDR3 sequence is 15 residues long. Trimming removed 1 base from V and 4 bases from J; junction bases left unmatched: 1. Germline loops: CDR1 KGHSH, CDR2 LQKENI. The CDR3 sequence: CASSPLDRGNEKLFF. As DNA, the CDR3 is TGTGCCAGCTCACCACTGGACAGGGGTAATGAAAAACTGTTTTTT.